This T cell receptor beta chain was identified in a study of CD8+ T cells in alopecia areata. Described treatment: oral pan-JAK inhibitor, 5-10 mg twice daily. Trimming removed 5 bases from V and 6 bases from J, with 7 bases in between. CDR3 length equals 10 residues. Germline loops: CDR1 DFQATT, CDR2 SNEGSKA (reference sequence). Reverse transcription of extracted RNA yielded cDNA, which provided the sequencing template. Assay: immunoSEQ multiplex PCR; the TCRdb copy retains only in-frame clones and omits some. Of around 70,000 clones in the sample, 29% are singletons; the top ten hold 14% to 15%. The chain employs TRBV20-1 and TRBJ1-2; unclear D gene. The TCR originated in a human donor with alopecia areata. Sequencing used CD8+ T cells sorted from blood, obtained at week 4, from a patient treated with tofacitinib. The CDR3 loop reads CSAYDNGYTF. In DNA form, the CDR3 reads TGCAGTGCTTACGATAATGGCTACACCTTC.